These 31 T cell receptor beta chains were all obtained from the same sample, sequenced in a study of beta chain features in type 1 diabetes. The study reverse transcribed the entire isolated RNA, so it sequenced expressed TCRB transcripts. Data came from immunoSEQ multiplex PCR; TCRdb stores just in-frame clones and leaves some out. The sample records 300,000 to 350,000 clones, less than 20% being singletons. Sequencing was carried out using naive CD4+ T cells from blood. The receptors derive from a woman under 30 in good health.

A note on this clone: Sequence at one end of the junction differs from germline and may be a read error. The CDR3 sequence is CSVQEGALYGYTF. DNA of the CDR3: TGCAGCGTTCAAGAGGGGGCGCTTTATGGCTACACCTTC. The chain joins TRBV29-1 to TRBJ1-2, with 7 bases that match TRBD1. The CDR3 sequence is 13 residues long. From germline, CDR1 is SQVTM and CDR2 ANQGSEA.

In this sample, this clone turned up a few times. The identical CDR3 is also encoded by other nucleotide sequences in the sample. The genes are TRBV5-1 and TRBJ2-7; tentative D call: TRBD2 (5 bases). The CDR3 is 12 amino acids. With 0 bases removed from V and 6 bases from J, the gap between germline ends came to 7 bases. Germline values: CDR1 SGHRS, CDR2 YFSETQ. Here the CDR3 reads CASSLGGREQYF. The CDR3 DNA sequence: TGCGCCAGCAGCTTGGGAGGGCGCGAGCAGTACTTC.

The chain has TRBV5-1 and TRBJ2-2; D is undetermined. The CDR3 has 16 amino acids. Germline V gene data show CDR1 as SGHRS and CDR2 as YFSETQ. V was trimmed by 0 bases and J by 3 bases, leaving 12 bases between them. DNA for the CDR3: TGCGCCAGCAGCTTGGGGGCCACCTCCGACACCGGGGAGCTGTTTTTT. Its translation: CASSLGATSDTGELFF.

This chain connects TRBV5-1 to TRBJ1-6; the D gene is possibly TRBD1 (5 bases). Germline assignment: CDR1 SGHRS and CDR2 YFSETQ. V was shortened by 2 bases and J by 7 bases, with 13 bases between the two germline ends. This CDR3 spans 15 amino acids. Here the CDR3 DNA reads TGCGCCAGCAGCTTCGGTGGACCAGGGAATTCACCCCTCCACTTT. It yields the protein CASSFGGPGNSPLHF.

There are a few counts of this clone. This chain connects TRBV9 to TRBJ2-1; D uncertain. Germline CDR1 is SGDLS and CDR2 is YYNGEE. The V and J ends lost 0 bases and 0 bases respectively, with 10 bases between them. The length of the CDR3 is 16 residues. The CDR3 nucleotides are TGTGCCAGCAGCGTAGAGTCTCATAGCTCCTACAATGAGCAGTTCTTC. It encodes CASSVESHSSYNEQFF.

This clone has more than one count but fewer than ten. The rearrangement joins TRBV7-9 to TRBJ1-2; D is possibly TRBD1 (5 bases). Germline CDR1 reads SEHNR; CDR2 reads FQNEAQ (reference sequence). The CDR3 consists of 13 residues. V dropped 3 bases and J dropped 4 bases, with 9 bases sitting between them. Written as DNA, the CDR3 is TGTGCCAGCAGCTTTTCGGGGGGCTATGGCTACACCTTC. Protein: CASSFSGGYGYTF.

J is TRBJ2-7 and V is TRBV2; D is unresolved. This CDR3 has 13 amino acids. V was cut by 8 bases and J by 5 bases, with 16 bases left in between. Germline CDR1 and CDR2: SNHLY and FYNNEI. DNA of the CDR3: TGTGCCAGCCAGGAAAGTTCGGATCACGAGCAGTACTTC. This translates into CASQESSDHEQYF.

Only a few counts were recorded for this clone. The rearrangement links TRBV7-2 to TRBJ1-1; 7 bases are shared with TRBD1. The CDR3 is made up of 14 amino acids. The junction had 6 bases not matched to a gene; V was cut back by 4 bases and J by 4 bases. Germline CDR1 and CDR2: SGHTA and FQGNSA. CDR3 sequence (DNA): TGTGCCAGCAGCTCGGAACCAGGGGGCACTGAAGCTTTCTTT. Protein: CASSSEPGGTEAFF.

The V gene is TRBV4-1, the J gene TRBJ2-5; weak D call: TRBD1 (6 bases). There are 14 residues in the CDR3. CDR1 is MGHRA, CDR2 YSYEKL, per germline. V gave up 6 bases and J gave up 5 bases, with 16 bases separating them. The CDR3 DNA is TGCGCCAGCAGTCAGACAGGCGAGGGGGAGACCCAGTACTTC. Its translation: CASSQTGEGETQYF.

The chain joins TRBV4-1 to TRBJ1-1, with unresolved D. The germline V gene encodes CDR1 MGHRA and CDR2 YSYEKL. CDR3 size: 15 residues. Trimming stripped 1 base from V and 5 bases from J, with 14 bases between. The CDR3 loop is CASSQAQTGVTEAFF. The CDR3 nucleotides read TGCGCCAGCAGCCAAGCCCAAACCGGGGTAACTGAAGCTTTCTTT.

This clone appeared a few times. The chain combines TRBV7-9 with TRBJ1-1, with a possible D match to TRBD1 (6 bases). Trimming took 5 bases from V and 5 from J, leaving 18 bases between them. The CDR3 is 15 amino acids. Germline values: CDR1 SEHNR, CDR2 FQNEAQ (reference sequence). CDR3 residues: CASSRSGGAGTEAFF. The CDR3 nucleotides are TGTGCCAGCAGCCGCAGTGGGGGGGCCGGAACTGAAGCTTTCTTT.

The chain recombines TRBV30 with TRBJ2-5; 7 bases agree with TRBD1. The CDR3 is 13 residues long. V lost 2 bases to trimming and J lost 2 bases; unmatched junction nucleotides: 2. The germline gives CDR1 GTSNPN, CDR2 SVGIG (reference sequence). CDR3 sequence: CAWSRGQQETQYF. Written as DNA, the CDR3 is TGTGCCTGGAGTCGGGGACAGCAAGAGACCCAGTACTTC.

The rearrangement links TRBV9 to TRBJ1-2; the D gene is possibly TRBD1 (5 bases). The CDR3 totals 14 residues. With 3 bases removed from V and 1 base from J, the gap between germline ends came to 10 bases. Germline-derived CDR1 and CDR2 are SGDLS and YYNGEE. The CDR3 here is CASSGPRDNYGYTF. The CDR3 coding sequence is TGTGCCAGCAGCGGACCCAGGGATAACTATGGCTACACCTTC.

The J gene is TRBJ2-7, the V gene TRBV7-2; 7 bases are shared with TRBD2. V was clipped by 1 base and J by 2 bases; unmatched bases: 8. CDR3 size: 16 residues. Per germline, CDR1 SGHTA and CDR2 FQGNSA. The chain's CDR3 is CASSLDGTMLPYEQYF. Written as DNA, the CDR3 is TGTGCCAGCAGCTTAGATGGGACTATGTTACCCTACGAGCAGTACTTC.

This chain links TRBV20-1 with TRBJ1-1; D remains unclear. V lost 5 bases and J lost 5, with 9 bases in between. The CDR3 runs to 11 residues. Germline lookup yields CDR1 DFQATT and CDR2 SNEGSKA (reference sequence). The CDR3 loop is CSAVLSTEAFF. Written as DNA, the CDR3 is TGCAGTGCTGTCTTGAGTACTGAAGCTTTCTTT.

This clone was counted between two and nine times. This chain uses TRBV29-1 with TRBJ2-3; 8 positions agree with TRBD2. The CDR3 is made up of 13 amino acids. The V gene end was trimmed by 6 bases and the J gene end by 4 bases; junction bases not matched to a gene: 6. The germline V gene has CDR1 SQVTM and CDR2 ANQGSEA. The CDR3 DNA follows: TGCAGCGTATATAGCGGGATCTCAGATACGCAGTATTTT. It specifies CSVYSGISDTQYF.

The table lists this clone with a few counts. The chain uses TRBV19 and TRBJ2-7; TRBD1 matches 10 bases. With 5 bases clipped from V and 2 bases from J, the junction kept 3 bases outside the gene matches. Germline V CDR1 and CDR2: LNHDA, SQIVND (reference sequence). The CDR3 is 14 residues long. CDR3 nucleotides: TGTGCCAGTAGTCGGGACAGGGGAACCTACGAGCAGTACTTC. Protein product: CASSRDRGTYEQYF.

The table lists this clone with a few counts. The CDR3 protein is CSVLPGADTEAFF. DNA of the CDR3: TGCAGCGTTCTGCCAGGGGCGGACACTGAAGCTTTCTTT. The chain links TRBV29-1 to TRBJ1-1; tentative D call: TRBD1 (6 bases). Germline V CDR1 and CDR2: SQVTM, ANQGSEA. The CDR3 is 13 residues long. V was shortened by 5 bases and J by 3 bases, with 13 bases between the two germline ends.

This clone was counted only a few times. V usage is TRBV29-1 and J usage is TRBJ2-7, with D maybe TRBD2 (7 bases). Germline V lookup: CDR1 SQVTM, CDR2 ANQGSEA. The CDR3 totals 13 residues. V was cut by 4 bases and J by 6 bases, with 16 bases left in between. As DNA, the CDR3 is TGCAGCGTTGGCCCCAGGGGAGGGTTCGAGCAGTACTTC. Its translation: CSVGPRGGFEQYF.

This clone turned up a few times. The chain combines TRBV5-4 with TRBJ2-7; D might be TRBD1 (6 bases). Trimming cost V 9 bases and J 4 bases, with 17 bases left between them. The CDR3 has 13 amino acids. From germline, CDR1 is SGHNT and CDR2 YYREEE (reference sequence). Here the CDR3 DNA reads TGTGCCACCACATGGCAGGGGAATTACGAGCAGTACTTC. Translated: CATTWQGNYEQYF. The complete variable domain, with remaining parts taken from reference TRBV5-4 and TRBJ2-7, reads ETGVTQSPTHLIKTRGQQVTLRCSSQSGHNTVSWYQQALGQGPQFIFQYYREEENGRGNFPPRFSGLQFPNYSSELNVNALELDDSALYLCATTWQGNYEQYFGPGTRLTVT.

The chain carries TRBV5-1 and TRBJ2-1; 13 bases map to TRBD2. This CDR3 spans 13 amino acids. The germline CDR1 and CDR2 sequences are SGHRS and YFSETQ. Germline trimming cut 10 bases from V and 15 bases from J; bases unmatched to any gene: 13. Here the CDR3 DNA reads TGCGCCGTTCCGGGACTAGCGGGATTCAATGGGTTCTTC. Encoded protein: CAVPGLAGFNGFF. The full variable domain, with the rest looked up from reference TRBV5-1 and TRBJ2-1, is KAGVTQTPRYLIKTRGQQVTLSCSPISGHRSVSWYQQTPGQGLQFLFEYFSETQRNKGNFPGRFSGRQFSNSRSEMNVSTLELGDSALYLCAVPGLAGFNGFFGPGTRLTVL.

Only a few counts were recorded for this clone. The chain is built from TRBV7-9 and TRBJ1-1; 8 nucleotides match TRBD1. Unmatched junction bases numbered 7, after V lost 5 bases and J lost 5 bases. CDR3 length equals 14 residues. CDR1 SEHNR and CDR2 FQNEAQ come from the germline V gene (reference sequence). The chain's CDR3 is CASSAQGAGTEAFF. In nucleotides, the CDR3 is TGTGCCAGCAGCGCGCAGGGGGCTGGGACTGAAGCTTTCTTT.

In this sample, this clone turned up a few times. The chain has TRBV5-6 and TRBJ2-3; D not resolved. The CDR3 contains 13 residues. The germline V gene encodes CDR1 SGHDT and CDR2 YYEEEE. The V end was cut by 0 bases, the J end by 7 bases, with 9 bases between. CDR3 loop: CASSLDTTNTQYF. The CDR3 nucleotides are TGTGCCAGCAGCTTGGACACTACTAATACGCAGTATTTT. The complete variable domain, with remaining parts taken from reference TRBV5-6 and TRBJ2-3, reads DAGVTQSPTHLIKTRGQQVTLRCSPKSGHDTVSWYQQALGQGPQFIFQYYEEEERQRGNFPDRFSGHQFPNYSSELNVNALLLGDSALYLCASSLDTTNTQYFGPGTRLTVL.

Only a few counts were recorded for this clone. The chain links TRBV11-2 to TRBJ2-7; 7 bases fit TRBD1. With V trimmed by 6 bases and J by 3 bases, 8 bases remained unmatched. The CDR3 covers 14 residues. CDR1 and CDR2 from the germline V gene are SGHAT and FQNNGV. The CDR3 coding sequence is TGTGCCAGCAGATCGACAGGGCCCTACTACGAGCAGTACTTC. Its translation is CASRSTGPYYEQYF.

The CDR3 nucleotides read TGCGCCAGCAGCTTCCGGGATCCGGTCGACAATGAGCAGTTCTTC. Translating it yields CASSFRDPVDNEQFF. V gene TRBV5-1 combines with J gene TRBJ2-1; D might be TRBD2 (5 bases). CDR3 length equals 15 residues. Germline-derived CDR1 and CDR2 are SGHRS and YFSETQ. Trimming shortened V by 2 bases and J by 5 bases, and 14 bases separated the two germline ends.

The CDR3 here is CASSRTGDRNEQYF. The CDR3 DNA sequence: TGCGCCAGCAGCCGGACAGGGGATCGGAACGAGCAGTACTTC. V gene TRBV5-1 combines with J gene TRBJ2-7; 9 bases are a match to TRBD1. Trimming took 4 bases from V and 5 from J; bases not matched to a gene: 7. CDR3 length: 14 amino acids. Germline V gene data show CDR1 as SGHRS and CDR2 as YFSETQ.

In its sample, this clone was seen a few times. The germline gene is not matched at one end of the junction; a read error may be the cause. This rearrangement joins TRBV4-1 to TRBJ2-7; a possible D gene is TRBD2 (7 bases). The length of the CDR3 is 13 residues. The V gene's germline CDR1 is MGHRA and CDR2 YSYEKL. CDR3 coding DNA: TGCGCCAGCAGCCAAGATTTTCGGGGGGCAGTAGACTTC. As protein: CASSQDFRGAVDF.

This clone was seen a few times. The chain has TRBV4-3 and TRBJ2-3; TRBD1 aligns across 7 bases. The CDR3 is 15 amino acids. J lost 2 bases, V lost 0 bases, and 2 bases had no gene match. Germline V gives CDR1 LGHNA, CDR2 YSLEER. Here the CDR3 reads CASSQETGTTDTQYF. CDR3 coding DNA: TGCGCCAGCAGCCAAGAGACAGGGACCACAGATACGCAGTATTTT.

The V gene is TRBV5-1, the J gene TRBJ2-1, with 7 bases identical to TRBD1. The CDR3 has 14 amino acids. CDR1 is SGHRS and CDR2 is YFSETQ in the germline V gene. V trimming: 4 bases; J trimming: 10 bases; junction bases outside the gene matches: 11. In DNA form, the CDR3 reads TGCGCCAGCAGCCTCGAACTAGGGACAGTCGAGCAGTTCTTC. Its translation is CASSLELGTVEQFF.

This clone was seen only a few times. The rearrangement links TRBV7-2 to TRBJ1-2; possible D gene TRBD1, 6 bases. The CDR3 has 14 amino acids. V lost 5 bases to trimming and J lost 8 bases, with 18 bases between them. Germline V CDR1 and CDR2: SGHTA, FQGNSA. The CDR3 sequence: CASSPSTGPAGYTF. As DNA, the CDR3 is TGTGCCAGCAGCCCCTCGACAGGTCCGGCAGGCTACACCTTC.

The chain has TRBV5-6 and TRBJ2-5; 8 positions match TRBD1. CDR1 and CDR2 from the germline V gene are SGHDT and YYEEEE. Germline trimming cut 2 bases from V and 5 bases from J; bases unmatched to any gene: 14. This CDR3 is built from 17 residues. CDR3 sequence (DNA): TGTGCCAGCAGCTTACTGATAACTCAGGGGGCGTATGAGACCCAGTACTTC. This sequence encodes CASSLLITQGAYETQYF. The full variable domain, rest sourced from reference TRBV5-6 and TRBJ2-5, is DAGVTQSPTHLIKTRGQQVTLRCSPKSGHDTVSWYQQALGQGPQFIFQYYEEEERQRGNFPDRFSGHQFPNYSSELNVNALLLGDSALYLCASSLLITQGAYETQYFGPGTRLLVL.